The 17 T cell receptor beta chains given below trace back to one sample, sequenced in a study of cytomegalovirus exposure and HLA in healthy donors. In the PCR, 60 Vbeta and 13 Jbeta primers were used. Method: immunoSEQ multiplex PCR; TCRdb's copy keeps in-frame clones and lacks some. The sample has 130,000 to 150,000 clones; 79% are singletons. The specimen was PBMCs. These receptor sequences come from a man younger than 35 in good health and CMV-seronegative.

CDR3 coding DNA: TGCGCCAGCAGCCAAGATTATCGGGCGGGGGCAGCAATAAACACCGGGGAGCTGTTTTTT. It is translated as CASSQDYRAGAAINTGELFF. This chain links TRBV4-3 with TRBJ2-2, with a tentative D call TRBD2 (7 bases). The V end was cut by 0 bases, the J end by 2 bases, with 22 bases between. The CDR3 has 20 amino acids. The germline V gene has CDR1 LGHNA and CDR2 YSLEER.

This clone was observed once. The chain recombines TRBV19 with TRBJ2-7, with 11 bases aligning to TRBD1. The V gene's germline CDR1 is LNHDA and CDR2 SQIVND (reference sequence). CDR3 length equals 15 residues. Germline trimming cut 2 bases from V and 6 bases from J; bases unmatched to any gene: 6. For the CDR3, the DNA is TGTGCCAGTAGTATAACCGGGACAGGGGGAAGCGAGCAGTACTTC. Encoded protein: CASSITGTGGSEQYF.

The chain's CDR3 is CASSVRRGVDTEAFF. The CDR3 bases are TGTGCCAGCAGTGTCCGCCGGGGAGTAGACACTGAAGCTTTCTTT. V and J are TRBV6-5 and TRBJ1-1; unclear D gene. The CDR3 runs 15 residues. V was shortened by 5 bases and J by 3 bases, with 16 bases between the two germline ends. Germline CDR1 is MNHEY and CDR2 is SVGAGI.

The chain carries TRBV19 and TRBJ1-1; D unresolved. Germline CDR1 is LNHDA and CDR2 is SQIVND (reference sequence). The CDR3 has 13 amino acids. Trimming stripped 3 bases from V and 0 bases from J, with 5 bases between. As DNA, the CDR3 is TGTGCCAGTAGTATGCAGGTGAACACTGAAGCTTTCTTT. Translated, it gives CASSMQVNTEAFF.

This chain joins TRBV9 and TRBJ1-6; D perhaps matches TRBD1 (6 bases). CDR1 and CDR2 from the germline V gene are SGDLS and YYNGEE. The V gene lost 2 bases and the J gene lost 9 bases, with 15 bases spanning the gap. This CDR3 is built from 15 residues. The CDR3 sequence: CASSVGRDITSPLHF. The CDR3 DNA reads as TGTGCCAGCAGCGTGGGCCGGGACATAACTTCACCCCTCCACTTT. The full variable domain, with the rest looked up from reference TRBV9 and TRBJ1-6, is DSGVTQTPKHLITATGQRVTLRCSPRSGDLSVYWYQQSLDQGLQFLIQYYNGEERAKGNILERFSAQQFPDLHSELNLSSLELGDSALYFCASSVGRDITSPLHFGNGTRLTVT.

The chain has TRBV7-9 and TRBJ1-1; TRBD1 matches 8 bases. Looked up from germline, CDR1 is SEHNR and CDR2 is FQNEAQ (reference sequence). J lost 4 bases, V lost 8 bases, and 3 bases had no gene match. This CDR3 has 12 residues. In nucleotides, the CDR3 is TGTGCCAGCCGGACAGGGAGCACTGAAGCTTTCTTT. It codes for CASRTGSTEAFF.

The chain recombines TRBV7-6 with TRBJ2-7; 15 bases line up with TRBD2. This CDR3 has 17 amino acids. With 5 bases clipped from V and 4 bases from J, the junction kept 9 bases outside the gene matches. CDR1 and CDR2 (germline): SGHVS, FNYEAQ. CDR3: CASSPRTSGGAGYEQYF. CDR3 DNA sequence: TGTGCCAGCAGCCCGAGGACTAGCGGGGGGGCAGGGTACGAGCAGTACTTC. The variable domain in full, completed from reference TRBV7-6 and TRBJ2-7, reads GAGVSQSPRYKVTKRGQDVALRCDPISGHVSLYWYRQALGQGPEFLTYFNYEAQQDKSGLPNDRFSAERPEGSISTLTIQRTEQRDSAMYRCASSPRTSGGAGYEQYFGPGTRLTVT.

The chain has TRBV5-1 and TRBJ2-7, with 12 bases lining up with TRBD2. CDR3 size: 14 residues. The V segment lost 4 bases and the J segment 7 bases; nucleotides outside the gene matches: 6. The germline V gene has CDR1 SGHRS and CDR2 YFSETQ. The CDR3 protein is CASSLAGGPGEQYF. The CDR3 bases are TGCGCCAGCAGCCTAGCGGGGGGGCCGGGGGAGCAGTACTTC.

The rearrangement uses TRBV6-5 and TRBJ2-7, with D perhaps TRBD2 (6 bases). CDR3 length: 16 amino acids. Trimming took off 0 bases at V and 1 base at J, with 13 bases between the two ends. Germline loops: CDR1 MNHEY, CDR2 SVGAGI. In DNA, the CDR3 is TGTGCCAGCAGTTACTCAGGAGGGGCTGCTTCCTACGAGCAGTACTTC. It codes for CASSYSGGAASYEQYF.

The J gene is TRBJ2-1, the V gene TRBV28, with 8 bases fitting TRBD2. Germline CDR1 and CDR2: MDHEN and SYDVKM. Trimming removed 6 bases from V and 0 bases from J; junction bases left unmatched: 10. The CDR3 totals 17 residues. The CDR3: CASRNLRTSGSYNEQFF. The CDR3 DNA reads TGTGCCAGCAGAAACCTCCGAACTAGCGGCTCCTACAATGAGCAGTTCTTC.

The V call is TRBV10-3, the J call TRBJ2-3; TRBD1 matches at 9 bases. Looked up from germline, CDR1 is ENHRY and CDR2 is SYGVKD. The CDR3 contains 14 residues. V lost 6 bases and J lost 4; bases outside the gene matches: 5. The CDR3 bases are TGTGCCATCAGGACGGACAGGGGAGCAGATACGCAGTATTTT. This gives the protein CAIRTDRGADTQYF.

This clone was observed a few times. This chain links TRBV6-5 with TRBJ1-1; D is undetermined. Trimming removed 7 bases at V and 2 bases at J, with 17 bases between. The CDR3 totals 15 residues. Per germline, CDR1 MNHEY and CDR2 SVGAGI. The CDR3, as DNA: TGTGCCAGCACCGAAGATGGGCACGCCAACACTGAAGCTTTCTTT. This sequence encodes CASTEDGHANTEAFF.

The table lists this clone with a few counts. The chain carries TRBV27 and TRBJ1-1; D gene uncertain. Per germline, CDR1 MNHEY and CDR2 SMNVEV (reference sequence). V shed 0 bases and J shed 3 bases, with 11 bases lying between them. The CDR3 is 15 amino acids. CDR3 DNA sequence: TGTGCCAGCAGTTTATCCACCGCAGGTTACACTGAAGCTTTCTTT. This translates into CASSLSTAGYTEAFF.

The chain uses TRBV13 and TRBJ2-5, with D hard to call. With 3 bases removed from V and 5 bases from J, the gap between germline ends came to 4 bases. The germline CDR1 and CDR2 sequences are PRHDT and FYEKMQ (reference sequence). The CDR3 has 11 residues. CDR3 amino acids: CASSFEETQYF. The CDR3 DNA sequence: TGTGCCAGCAGCTTTGAGGAGACCCAGTACTTC.

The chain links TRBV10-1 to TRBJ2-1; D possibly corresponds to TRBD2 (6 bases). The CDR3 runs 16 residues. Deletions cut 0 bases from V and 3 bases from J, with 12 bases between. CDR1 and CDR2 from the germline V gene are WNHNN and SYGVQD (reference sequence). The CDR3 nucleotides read TGCGCCAGCAGTGAGTCGAGGAGGGCGAACTACAATGAGCAGTTCTTC. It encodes CASSESRRANYNEQFF.

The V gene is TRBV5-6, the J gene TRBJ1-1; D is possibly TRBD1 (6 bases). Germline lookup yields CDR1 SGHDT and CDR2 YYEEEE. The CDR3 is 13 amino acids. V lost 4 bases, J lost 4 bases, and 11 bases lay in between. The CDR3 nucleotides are TGTGCCAGCAGCCTAAGACAGGTCACTGAAGCTTTCTTT. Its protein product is CASSLRQVTEAFF.

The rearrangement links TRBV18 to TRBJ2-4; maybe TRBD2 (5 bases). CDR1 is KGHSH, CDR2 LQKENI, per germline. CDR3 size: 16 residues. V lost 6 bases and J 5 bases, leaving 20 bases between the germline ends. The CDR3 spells CASSAGGGIQENIQYF. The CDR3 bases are TGTGCCAGCTCTGCAGGAGGCGGCATTCAAGAAAACATTCAGTACTTC.